This T cell receptor (beta chain) comes out of a study of cytomegalovirus exposure and HLA in healthy donors. Whole-study results and caveats: Indistinguishable V segments such as TRBV6-2 and TRBV6-3 were excluded. Later analysis identified 17,000 or so TCR beta sequences associated with HLA alleles, using a false discovery rate threshold of 0.05. The study recorded 150 to 200 TCR beta chains that were cytomegalovirus-associated.

Primers for the PCR totalled 60 Vbeta and 13 Jbeta. How the authors handled the data: Later, an analysis found about 83 million unique TCR beta chains, and some 10 million of these were shared. This table comes from immunoSEQ multiplex PCR, and its TCRdb copy is limited to in-frame clones, with some not included. V, J and clone size were drawn from that table, and D and trimming were deduced from the DNA. The repertoire table contains 120,000 to 150,000 clones. The ends lost 5 bases at V and 1 base at J; junction bases unmatched: 9. The CDR3 is 16 residues long. Germline values: CDR1 SGHNT, CDR2 YENEEA. As to this clone: Its cognate antigen is unknown.

This receptor was obtained from a woman aged 18 to 35 in good health and CMV-seronegative. The J gene is TRBJ2-3, the V gene TRBV11-3; 7 bases are a match to TRBD2. Sequences were obtained from PBMCs. CDR3 DNA: TGTGCCAGCAGCGGGGGAGGGATCGGTGGCACAGATACGCAGTATTTT. This sequence encodes CASSGGGIGGTDTQYF.